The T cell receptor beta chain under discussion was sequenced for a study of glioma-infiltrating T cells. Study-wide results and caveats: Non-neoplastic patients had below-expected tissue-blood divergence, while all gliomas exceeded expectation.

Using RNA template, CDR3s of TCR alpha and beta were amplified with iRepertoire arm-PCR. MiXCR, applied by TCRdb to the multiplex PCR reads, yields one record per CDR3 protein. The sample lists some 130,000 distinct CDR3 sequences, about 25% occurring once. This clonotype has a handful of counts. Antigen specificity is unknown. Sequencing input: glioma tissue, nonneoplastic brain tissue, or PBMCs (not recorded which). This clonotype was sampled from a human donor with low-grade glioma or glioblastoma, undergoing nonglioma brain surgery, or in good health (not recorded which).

CDR3 DNA sequence: TGTGCCAGCGCTTCCCTCACAGATACGCAGTATTTT. Its translation: CASASLTDTQYF. The V gene is TRBV12-3 or TRBV12-4, the J gene TRBJ2-3, with unresolved D. Between the trimmed V and J ends, which lost 8 bases and 2 bases, there was a span of 8 bases. The CDR3 runs 12 residues.